This TCR beta chain was sequenced during a study of PD-1 blockade in classical Hodgkin lymphoma. Each patient's relapse followed autologous stem cell transplantation, and brentuximab vedotin exposure varied. Some clones are missing from TCRdb's copy, which holds only in-frame ones; the method was immunoSEQ multiplex PCR. The data contain 90,000 to 100,000 clones, roughly 89% of them seen just once; the ten biggest clones take up about 10%. CDR1 and CDR2 from the germline V gene are WNHNN and SYGVQD (reference sequence). The CDR3 loop spans 15 amino acids. Trimming removed 9 bases at V and 0 bases at J, with 16 bases between.

The TCR sequence derives from a human donor with classical Hodgkin lymphoma. This specimen consisted of peripheral blood mononuclear cells (PBMCs), obtained before the second cycle of nivolumab. The chain links TRBV10-1 to TRBJ2-3; D is perhaps TRBD1 or TRBD2 (6 bases each). The CDR3 loop is CARSSKGGSTDTQYF. In nucleotides, the CDR3 is TGCGCCAGATCCTCTAAGGGGGGTAGCACAGATACGCAGTATTTT.